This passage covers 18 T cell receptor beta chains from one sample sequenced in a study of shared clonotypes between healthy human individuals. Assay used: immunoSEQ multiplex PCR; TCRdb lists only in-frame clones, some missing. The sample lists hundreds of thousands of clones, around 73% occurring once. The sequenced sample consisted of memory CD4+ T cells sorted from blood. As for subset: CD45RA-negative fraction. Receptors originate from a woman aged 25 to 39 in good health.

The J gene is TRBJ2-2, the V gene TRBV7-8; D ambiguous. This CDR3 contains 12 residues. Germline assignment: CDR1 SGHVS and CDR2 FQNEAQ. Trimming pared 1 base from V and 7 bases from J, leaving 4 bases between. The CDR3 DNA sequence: TGTGCCAGCAGCTTAGACTTCGGGGAGCTGTTTTTT. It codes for CASSLDFGELFF.

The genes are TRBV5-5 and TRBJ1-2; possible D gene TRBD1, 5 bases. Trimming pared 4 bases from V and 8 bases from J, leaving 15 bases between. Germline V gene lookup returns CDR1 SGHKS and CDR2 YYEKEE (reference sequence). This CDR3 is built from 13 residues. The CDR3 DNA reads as TGTGCCAGCAGCGACGAACCAGGGTACGGCTACACCTTC. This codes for CASSDEPGYGYTF.

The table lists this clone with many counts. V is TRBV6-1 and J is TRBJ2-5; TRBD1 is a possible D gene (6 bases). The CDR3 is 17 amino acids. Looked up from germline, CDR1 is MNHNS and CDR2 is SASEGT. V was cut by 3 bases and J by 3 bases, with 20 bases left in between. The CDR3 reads CASSDFNGGNGKETQYF. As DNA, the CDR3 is TGTGCCAGCAGTGATTTTAATGGGGGCAACGGGAAAGAGACCCAGTACTTC.

The CDR3 DNA reads TGTGCCAGCAGGAGACAGGGTCAGCCCCAGCATTTT. Translation gives CASRRQGQPQHF. The rearrangement uses TRBV27 and TRBJ1-5; 7 nucleotides match TRBD1. CDR3 size: 12 residues. V shed 6 bases and J 6 bases; nucleotides not matched to a gene: 2. Germline CDR1 reads MNHEY; CDR2 reads SMNVEV (reference sequence).

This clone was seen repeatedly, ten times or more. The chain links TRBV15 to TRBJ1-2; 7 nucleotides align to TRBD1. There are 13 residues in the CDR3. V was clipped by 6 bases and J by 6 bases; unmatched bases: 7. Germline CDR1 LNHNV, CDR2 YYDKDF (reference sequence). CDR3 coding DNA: TGTGCCACCAGGCCCGGGACAGACAATGGCTACACCTTC. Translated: CATRPGTDNGYTF.

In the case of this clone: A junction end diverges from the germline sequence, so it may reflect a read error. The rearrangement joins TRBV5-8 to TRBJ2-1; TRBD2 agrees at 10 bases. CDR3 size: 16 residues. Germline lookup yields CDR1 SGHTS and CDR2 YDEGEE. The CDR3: CASSQATSGNRNEQFF. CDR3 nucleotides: TGCGCCAGCAGCCAAGCCACTAGCGGGAATAGGAATGAGCAGTTCTTC.

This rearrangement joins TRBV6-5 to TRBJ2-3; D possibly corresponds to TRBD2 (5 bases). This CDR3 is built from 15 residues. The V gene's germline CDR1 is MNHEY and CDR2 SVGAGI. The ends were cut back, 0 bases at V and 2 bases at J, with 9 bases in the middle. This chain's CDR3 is CASSYSPSPTDTQYF. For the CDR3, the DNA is TGTGCCAGCAGTTACTCCCCTAGCCCCACAGATACGCAGTATTTT.

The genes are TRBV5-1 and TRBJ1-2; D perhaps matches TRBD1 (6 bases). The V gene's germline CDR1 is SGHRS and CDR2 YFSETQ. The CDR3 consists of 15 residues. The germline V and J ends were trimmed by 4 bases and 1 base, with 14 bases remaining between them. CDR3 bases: TGCGCCAGCAGCGCACTTCCGGGACATAACTATGGCTACACCTTC. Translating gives CASSALPGHNYGYTF. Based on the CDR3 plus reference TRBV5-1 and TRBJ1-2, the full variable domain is KAGVTQTPRYLIKTRGQQVTLSCSPISGHRSVSWYQQTPGQGLQFLFEYFSETQRNKGNFPGRFSGRQFSNSRSEMNVSTLELGDSALYLCASSALPGHNYGYTFGSGTRLTVV.

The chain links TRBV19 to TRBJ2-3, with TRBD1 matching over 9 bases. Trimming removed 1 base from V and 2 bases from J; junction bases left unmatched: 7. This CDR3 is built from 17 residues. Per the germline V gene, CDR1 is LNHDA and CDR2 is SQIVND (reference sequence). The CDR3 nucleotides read TGTGCCAGTAGTATAGGAATCGGGACAGGGCTCACAGATACGCAGTATTTT. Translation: CASSIGIGTGLTDTQYF.

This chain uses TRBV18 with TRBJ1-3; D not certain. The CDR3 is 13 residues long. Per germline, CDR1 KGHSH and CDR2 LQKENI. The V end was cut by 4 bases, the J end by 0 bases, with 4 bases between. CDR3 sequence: CASSLGSGNTIYF. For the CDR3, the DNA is TGTGCCAGCTCACTCGGCTCTGGAAACACCATATATTTT.

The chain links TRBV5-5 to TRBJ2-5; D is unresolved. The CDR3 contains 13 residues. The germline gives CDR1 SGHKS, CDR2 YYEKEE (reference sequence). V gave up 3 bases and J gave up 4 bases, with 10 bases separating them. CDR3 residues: CASSSRHGETQYF. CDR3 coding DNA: TGTGCCAGCAGCTCAAGACACGGAGAGACCCAGTACTTC. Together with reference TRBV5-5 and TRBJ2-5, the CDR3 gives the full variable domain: DAGVTQSPTHLIKTRGQQVTLRCSPISGHKSVSWYQQVLGQGPQFIFQYYEKEERGRGNFPDRFSARQFPNYSSELNVNALLLGDSALYLCASSSRHGETQYFGPGTRLLVL.

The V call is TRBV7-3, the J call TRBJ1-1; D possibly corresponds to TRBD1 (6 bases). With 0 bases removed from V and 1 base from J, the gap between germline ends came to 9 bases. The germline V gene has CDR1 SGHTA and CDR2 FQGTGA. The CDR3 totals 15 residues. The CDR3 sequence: CASSLTGTTNTEAFF. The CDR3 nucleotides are TGTGCCAGCAGCTTAACCGGGACAACGAACACTGAAGCTTTCTTT.

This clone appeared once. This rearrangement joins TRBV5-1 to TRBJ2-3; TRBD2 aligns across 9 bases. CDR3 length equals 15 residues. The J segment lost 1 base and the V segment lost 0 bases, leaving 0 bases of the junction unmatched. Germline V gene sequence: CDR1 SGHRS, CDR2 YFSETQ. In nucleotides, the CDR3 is TGCGCCAGCAGCTTGGGCGGGAGGGGCACAGATACGCAGTATTTT. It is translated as CASSLGGRGTDTQYF.

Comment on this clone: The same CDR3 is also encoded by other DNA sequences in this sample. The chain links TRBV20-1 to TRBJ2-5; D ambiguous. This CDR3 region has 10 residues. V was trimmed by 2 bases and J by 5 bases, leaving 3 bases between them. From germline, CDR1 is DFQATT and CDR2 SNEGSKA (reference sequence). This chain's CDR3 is CSARSETQYF. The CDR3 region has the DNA TGCAGTGCTAGAAGCGAGACCCAGTACTTC.

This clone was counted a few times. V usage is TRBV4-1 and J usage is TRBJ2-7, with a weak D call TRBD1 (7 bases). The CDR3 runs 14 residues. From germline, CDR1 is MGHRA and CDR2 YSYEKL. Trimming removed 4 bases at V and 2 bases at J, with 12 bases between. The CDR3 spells CASSPGGIPYEQYF. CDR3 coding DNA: TGCGCCAGCAGCCCAGGGGGGATTCCCTACGAGCAGTACTTC.

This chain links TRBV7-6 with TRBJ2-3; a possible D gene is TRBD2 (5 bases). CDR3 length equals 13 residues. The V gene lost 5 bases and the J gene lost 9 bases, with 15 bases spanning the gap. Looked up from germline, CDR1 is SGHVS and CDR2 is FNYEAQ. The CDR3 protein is CASSPQTSSTQYF. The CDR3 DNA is TGTGCCAGCAGCCCGCAAACTAGTAGCACGCAGTATTTT. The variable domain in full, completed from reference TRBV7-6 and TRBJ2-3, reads GAGVSQSPRYKVTKRGQDVALRCDPISGHVSLYWYRQALGQGPEFLTYFNYEAQQDKSGLPNDRFSAERPEGSISTLTIQRTEQRDSAMYRCASSPQTSSTQYFGPGTRLTVL.

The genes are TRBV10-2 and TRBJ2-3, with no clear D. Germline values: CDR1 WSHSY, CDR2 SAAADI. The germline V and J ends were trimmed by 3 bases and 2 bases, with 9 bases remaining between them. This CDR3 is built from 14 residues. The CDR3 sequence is CASSDQHATDTQYF. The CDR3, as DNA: TGCGCCAGCAGTGACCAGCACGCCACAGATACGCAGTATTTT.

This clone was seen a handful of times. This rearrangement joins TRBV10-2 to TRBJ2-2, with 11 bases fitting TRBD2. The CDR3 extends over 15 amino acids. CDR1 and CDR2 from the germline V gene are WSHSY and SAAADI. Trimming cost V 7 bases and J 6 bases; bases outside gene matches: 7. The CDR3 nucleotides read TGCGCCAGCAAACCCGGGACTAGCGGACCCGGGGAGCTGTTTTTT. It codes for CASKPGTSGPGELFF.